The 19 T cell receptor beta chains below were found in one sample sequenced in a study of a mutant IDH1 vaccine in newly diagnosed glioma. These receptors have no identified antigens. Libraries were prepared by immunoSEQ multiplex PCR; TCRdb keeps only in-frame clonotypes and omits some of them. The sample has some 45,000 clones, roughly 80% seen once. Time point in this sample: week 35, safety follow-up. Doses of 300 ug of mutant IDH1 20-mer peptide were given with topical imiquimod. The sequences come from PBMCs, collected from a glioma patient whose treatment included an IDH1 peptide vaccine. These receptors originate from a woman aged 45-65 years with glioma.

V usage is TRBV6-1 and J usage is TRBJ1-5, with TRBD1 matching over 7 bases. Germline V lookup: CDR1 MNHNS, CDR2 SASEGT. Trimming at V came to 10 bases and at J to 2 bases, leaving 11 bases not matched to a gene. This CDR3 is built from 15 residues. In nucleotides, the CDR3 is TGTGCCACCTTACTCTACAGGGGCGGCAATCAGCCCCAGCATTTT. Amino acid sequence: CATLLYRGGNQPQHF.

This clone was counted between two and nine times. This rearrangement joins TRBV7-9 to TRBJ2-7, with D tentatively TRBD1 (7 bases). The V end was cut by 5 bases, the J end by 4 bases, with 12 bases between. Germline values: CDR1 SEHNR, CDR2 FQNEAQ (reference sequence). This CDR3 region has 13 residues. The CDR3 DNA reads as TGTGCCAGCAGCCCACAGGGGAGGTACGAGCAGTACTTC. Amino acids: CASSPQGRYEQYF.

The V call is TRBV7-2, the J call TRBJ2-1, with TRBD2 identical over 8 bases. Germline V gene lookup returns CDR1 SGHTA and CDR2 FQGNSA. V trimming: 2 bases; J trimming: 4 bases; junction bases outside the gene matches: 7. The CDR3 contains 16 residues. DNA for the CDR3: TGTGCCAGCAGCTTATCCTACGTAGCGGGGTACAATGAGCAGTTCTTC. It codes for CASSLSYVAGYNEQFF.

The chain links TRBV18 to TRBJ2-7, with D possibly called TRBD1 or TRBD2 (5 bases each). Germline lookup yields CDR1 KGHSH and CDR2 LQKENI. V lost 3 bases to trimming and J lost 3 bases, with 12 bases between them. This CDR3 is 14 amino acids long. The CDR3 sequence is CASSPLGTGYEQYF. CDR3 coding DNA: TGTGCCAGCTCACCTTTAGGGACGGGCTACGAGCAGTACTTC.

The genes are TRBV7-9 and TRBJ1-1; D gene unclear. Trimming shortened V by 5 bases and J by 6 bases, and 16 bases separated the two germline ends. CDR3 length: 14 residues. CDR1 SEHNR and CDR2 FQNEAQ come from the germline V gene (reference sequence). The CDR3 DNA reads TGTGCCAGCAGCCCAGACCTCGTGAGGGCTGAAGCTTTCTTT. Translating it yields CASSPDLVRAEAFF. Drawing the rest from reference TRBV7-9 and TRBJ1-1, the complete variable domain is DTGVSQNPRHKITKRGQNVTFRCDPISEHNRLYWYRQTLGQGPEFLTYFQNEAQLEKSRLLSDRFSAERPKGSFSTLEIQRTEQGDSAMYLCASSPDLVRAEAFFGQGTRLTVV.

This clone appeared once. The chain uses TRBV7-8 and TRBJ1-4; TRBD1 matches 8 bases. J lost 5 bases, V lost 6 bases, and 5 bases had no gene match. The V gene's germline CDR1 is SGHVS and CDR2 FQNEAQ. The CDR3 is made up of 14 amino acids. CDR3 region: CASRTGVVNEKLFF. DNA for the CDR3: TGTGCCAGCAGGACAGGGGTCGTGAATGAAAAACTGTTTTTT.

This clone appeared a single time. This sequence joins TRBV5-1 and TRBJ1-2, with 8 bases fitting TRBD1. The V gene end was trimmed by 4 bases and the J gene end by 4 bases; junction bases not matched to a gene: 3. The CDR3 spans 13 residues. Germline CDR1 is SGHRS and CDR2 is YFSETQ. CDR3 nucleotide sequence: TGCGCCAGCAGCCTCGGGACAGGCTATGGCTACACCTTC. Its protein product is CASSLGTGYGYTF.

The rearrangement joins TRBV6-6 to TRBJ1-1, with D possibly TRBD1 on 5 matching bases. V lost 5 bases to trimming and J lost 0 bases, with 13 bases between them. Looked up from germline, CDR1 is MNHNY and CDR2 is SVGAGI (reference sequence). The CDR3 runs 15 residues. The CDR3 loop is CASSQDDRLNTEAFF. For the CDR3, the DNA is TGTGCCAGCAGTCAAGACGACAGACTGAACACTGAAGCTTTCTTT.

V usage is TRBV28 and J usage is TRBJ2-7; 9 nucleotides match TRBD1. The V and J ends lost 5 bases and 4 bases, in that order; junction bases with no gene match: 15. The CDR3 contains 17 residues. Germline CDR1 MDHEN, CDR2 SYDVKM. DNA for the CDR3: TGTGCCAGCAGTCGAGGTCCCGGGACAGGGACCAGTTACGAGCAGTACTTC. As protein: CASSRGPGTGTSYEQYF.

CDR3 DNA sequence: TGTGCCAGCAGCTTAGGCGGGCGAAACGACGAGCAGTACTTC. This encodes CASSLGGRNDEQYF. The V call is TRBV5-6, the J call TRBJ2-7; TRBD2 might be the D (5 bases). CDR1 is SGHDT and CDR2 is YYEEEE in the germline V gene. Trimming shortened V by 2 bases and J by 5 bases, and 14 bases separated the two germline ends. The CDR3 covers 14 residues. The full variable domain, with the rest looked up from reference TRBV5-6 and TRBJ2-7, is DAGVTQSPTHLIKTRGQQVTLRCSPKSGHDTVSWYQQALGQGPQFIFQYYEEEERQRGNFPDRFSGHQFPNYSSELNVNALLLGDSALYLCASSLGGRNDEQYFGPGTRLTVT.

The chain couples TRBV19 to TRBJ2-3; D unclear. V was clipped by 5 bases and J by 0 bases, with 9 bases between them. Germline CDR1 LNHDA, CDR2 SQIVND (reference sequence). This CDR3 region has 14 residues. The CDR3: CASSSPESTDTQYF. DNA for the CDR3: TGTGCCAGTAGTTCTCCGGAAAGCACAGATACGCAGTATTTT.

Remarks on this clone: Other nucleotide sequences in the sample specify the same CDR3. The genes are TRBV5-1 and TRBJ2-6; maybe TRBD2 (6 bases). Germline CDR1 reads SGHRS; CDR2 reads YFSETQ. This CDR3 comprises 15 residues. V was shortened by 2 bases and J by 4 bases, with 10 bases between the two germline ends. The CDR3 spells CASSFGGPGANVLTF. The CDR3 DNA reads TGCGCCAGCAGCTTCGGGGGACCCGGGGCCAACGTCCTGACTTTC.

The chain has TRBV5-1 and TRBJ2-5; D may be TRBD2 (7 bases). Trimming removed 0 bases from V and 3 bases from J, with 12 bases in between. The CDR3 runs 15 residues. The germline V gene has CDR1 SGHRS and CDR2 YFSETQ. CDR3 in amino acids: CASSLGGGWKETQYF. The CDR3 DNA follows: TGCGCCAGCAGCTTGGGCGGGGGCTGGAAAGAGACCCAGTACTTC.

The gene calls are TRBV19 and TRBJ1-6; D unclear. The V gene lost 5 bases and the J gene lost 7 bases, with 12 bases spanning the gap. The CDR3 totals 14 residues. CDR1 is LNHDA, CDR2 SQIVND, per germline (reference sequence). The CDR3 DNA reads TGTGCCAGTAGTGCCTCCGTCACCAATTCACCCCTCCACTTT. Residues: CASSASVTNSPLHF.

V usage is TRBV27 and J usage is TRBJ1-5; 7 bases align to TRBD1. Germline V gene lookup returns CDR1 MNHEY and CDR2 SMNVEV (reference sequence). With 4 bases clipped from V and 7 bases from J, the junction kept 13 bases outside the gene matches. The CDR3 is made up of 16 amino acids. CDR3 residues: CASSSRQGRVGQPQHF. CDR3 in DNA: TGTGCCAGCAGTTCGAGACAGGGACGGGTCGGGCAGCCCCAGCATTTT.

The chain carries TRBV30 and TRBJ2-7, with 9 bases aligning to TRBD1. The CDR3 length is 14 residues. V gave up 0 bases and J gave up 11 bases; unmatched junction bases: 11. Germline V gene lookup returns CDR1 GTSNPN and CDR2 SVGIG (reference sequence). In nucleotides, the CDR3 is TGTGCCTGGAGTGTTAGGGACAGGGTCTGGGTAAAGTACTTC. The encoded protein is CAWSVRDRVWVKYF. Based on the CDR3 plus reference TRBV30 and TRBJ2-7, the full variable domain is SQTIHQWPATLVQPVGSPLSLECTVEGTSNPNLYWYRQAAGRGLQLLFYSVGIGQISSEVPQNLSASRPQDRQFILSSKKLLLSDSGFYLCAWSVRDRVWVKYFGPGTRLTVT.

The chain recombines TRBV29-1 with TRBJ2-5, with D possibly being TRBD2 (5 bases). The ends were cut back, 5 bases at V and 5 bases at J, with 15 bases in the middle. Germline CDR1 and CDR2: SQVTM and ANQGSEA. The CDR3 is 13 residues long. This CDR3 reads CSVLGVPGETQYF. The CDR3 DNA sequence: TGCAGCGTTTTGGGAGTCCCGGGGGAGACCCAGTACTTC.

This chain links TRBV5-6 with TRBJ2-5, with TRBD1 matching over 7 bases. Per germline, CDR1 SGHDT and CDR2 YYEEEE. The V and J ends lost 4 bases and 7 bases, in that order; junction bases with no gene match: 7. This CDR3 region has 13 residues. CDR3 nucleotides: TGTGCCAGCAGCCTTGGACAGGTCCGGACCCAGTACTTC. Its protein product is CASSLGQVRTQYF.

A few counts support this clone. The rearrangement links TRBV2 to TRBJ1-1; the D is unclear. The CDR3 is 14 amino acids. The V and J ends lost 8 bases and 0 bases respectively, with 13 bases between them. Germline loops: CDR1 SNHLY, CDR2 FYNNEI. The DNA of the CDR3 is TGTGCCAGCGGCGGTTTGGGGATGAACACTGAAGCTTTCTTT. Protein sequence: CASGGLGMNTEAFF.